What follows is one T cell receptor (beta chain) and its context. Its antigen is unknown. No much larger clone is present one base from it, and per-base qualities are unavailable. In the prospective study, participants were about 18 to 100 years old, resided in about two dozen geographic areas of the United States, and were enrolled through a virtual design. In the prospective study, cohorts were assigned on the basis of participant-reported clinical history obtained from a screening survey and a study questionnaire. Exposed participants had been in contact with someone with a PCR-confirmed or clinician-diagnosed COVID-19 case within 2 weeks of study entry. In the prospective study, mobile phlebotomists collected whole blood, serum and a nasopharyngeal or oropharyngeal swab from each participant. Prospective study participants could optionally give additional blood draws and questionnaires over a roughly 2-month period. Blood samples from the prospective study were shipped frozen or at room temperature prior to DNA extraction.

Deletion took 3 bases off V and 5 bases off J, with a span of 2 bases between the germline ends. CDR1 and CDR2, looked up from the germline V gene, are MDHEN and SYDVKM. The CDR3 has 11 amino acids, counting the end cysteine and phenylalanine. Of the read, only the CDR3 DNA is kept; its 33 bases are in frame from base 1. The data were obtained in a study of blood T cell repertoires in COVID-19 (TCRdb year 2020). For context, the study as a whole: Samples covering the acute and convalescent phases of COVID-19 were provided by collaborators in the United States, Italy and Spain. The repertoires were released in a freely available public database meant as a resource for research on the immune response to SARS-CoV-2. The dataset comprised deeply sampled blood TCRbeta repertoires from subjects exposed to, actively infected with, or recovered from COVID-19. Samples came from the ongoing ImmuneRACE study (first 160 participants) plus 1,254 subjects from 6 global collaborators. The material from the prospective study consisted of cDNA or gDNA derived from T cells, B-cell-depleted T cells, or PBMCs. Nearly every sample came with metadata listing a de-identified subject ID, COVID-19 status, age in years and sex. Where available, HLA class I and class II types were taken from metadata supplied by the sample provider and were not determined by assay-based typing. Broad study findings and their caveats: How much clinical and demographic metadata was included differed by source and by participant, and the metadata was provided uncurated.

The immunoSEQ Assay, a bias-controlled multiplex PCR, was used to amplify TCRbeta CDR3 regions from genomic DNA. Per the authors' processing: Nucleated cell counts per sample were estimated from amplification of reference gene primers within the assay. To quantify the absolute abundance of each unique TCRbeta CDR3 rearrangement, sequence reads were collapsed and filtered. For each sample, productive Simpson clonality was calculated by taking the square root of Simpson's diversity index across productive rearrangements. The clones in this table, taken by TCRdb from immuneACCESS, are in-frame only. Not every clone is retained; where verified, under half of the shortfall comes from an unresolved V gene, and the cause of the rest is unknown. V and J calls plus clone size are reproduced from that table; the DNA served to infer D and trimming. In this sample the table shows 250,000 to 300,000 clones, approximately 82% of which occur a single time. The top ten clonotypes cover about 5% of the sample.

This clonotype was sampled from a man aged 40-49 years who had been exposed to COVID-19. Input material: PBMCs or T cells enriched from blood (not recorded which). The sequence links TRBV28 to TRBJ2-4; no D gene call is confident. The CDR3 in this case is CASSFENIQYF. The DNA reads TGTGCCAGCAGTTTCGAAAACATTCAGTACTTC.